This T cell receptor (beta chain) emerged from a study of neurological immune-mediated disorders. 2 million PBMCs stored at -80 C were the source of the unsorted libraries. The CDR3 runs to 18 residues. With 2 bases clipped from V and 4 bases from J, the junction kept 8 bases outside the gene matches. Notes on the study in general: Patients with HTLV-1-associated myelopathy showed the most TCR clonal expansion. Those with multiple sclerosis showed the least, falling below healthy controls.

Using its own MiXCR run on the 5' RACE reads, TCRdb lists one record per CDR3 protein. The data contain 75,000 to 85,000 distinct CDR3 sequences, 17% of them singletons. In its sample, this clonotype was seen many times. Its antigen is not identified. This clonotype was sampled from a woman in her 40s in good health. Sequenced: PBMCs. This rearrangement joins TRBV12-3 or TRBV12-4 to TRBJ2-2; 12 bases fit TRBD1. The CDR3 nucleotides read TGTGCCAGCAGTTTATTAGGGGGGACAGGGGGCCGCACCGGGGAGCTGTTTTTT. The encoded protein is CASSLLGGTGGRTGELFF.